The source of this T cell receptor (beta chain) is a study of OX40 agonist ivuxolimab in advanced cancers. Across the study: In three patients, partial responses were observed, one with hepatocellular carcinoma and two with cutaneous melanoma.

The table came from immunoSEQ multiplex PCR; TCRdb's copy has only in-frame clones and leaves some out. The top ten clones hold about 0.8% of a sample with 55,000 to 70,000 clones, roughly 85% of them seen once. The V gene's germline CDR1 is SSHAT and CDR2 FNYEAQ (reference sequence). The CDR3 consists of 15 residues. This clone was recorded once. One end of the junction is discordant with germline, which a read error may explain. The receptor was derived from an adult with an advanced solid tumor such as melanoma, head and neck, liver or kidney cancer. V gene TRBV7-7 combines with J gene TRBJ2-7; TRBD2 is a possible D gene (5 bases). Material: CD4+ or CD8+ T cells sorted from blood, obtained in a trial of the OX40 agonist ivuxolimab. In DNA, the CDR3 is TGTGCTAGCAGCTTAGCGCCGGGAACCTCCTACGAGCAGTACTTC. Translation gives CASSLAPGTSYEQYF.